These 15 T cell receptor beta chains originate from one sample sequenced in a study of vaccination and CD4 T cells after COVID-19. Treatment specified: approximately 11-day PBMC culture with coronavirus spike peptide pools or control peptides (ViraFEST assay). These TCRs are of unknown antigen specificity. The Oncomine TCR Beta short-read assay was what sequenced the DNA obtained from cultured CD4+ T cells. Using its own MiXCR run on the PCR reads, TCRdb lists one record per CDR3 protein. Seen here are under 20,000 distinct CDR3 sequences, nearly 55% observed once, and the top ten hold around 21%. The sample in question was CD4+ T cells from blood, cultured in vitro, obtained before SARS-CoV-2 vaccination. The receptors shown here come from a human donor who had recovered from COVID-19.

The rearrangement joins TRBV28 to TRBJ1-5; weak D call: TRBD1 (6 bases). With 5 bases removed from V and 0 bases from J, the gap between germline ends came to 14 bases. The germline V gene encodes CDR1 MDHEN and CDR2 SYDVKM. The length of the CDR3 is 16 residues. The CDR3 loop reads CASSGFRGFSNQPQHF. The CDR3 DNA follows: TGTGCCAGCAGTGGATTCAGGGGTTTTAGCAATCAGCCCCAGCATTTT.

The chain has TRBV12-2 and TRBJ1-1. TRBV12-2 is marked as a pseudogene. The CDR3 is 13 amino acids. The CDR3 sequence: CASRLGVNTEAFF. CDR3 DNA sequence: TGTGCAAGTCGCTTAGGTGTTAACACTGAAGCTTTCTTT.

The chain carries TRBV21-1 and TRBJ2-7; the DNA was not used to check the table's D call, TRBD1. TRBV21-1 is termed a pseudogene. The CDR3 loop spans 19 amino acids. CDR3 loop: CASSNAWDSPRSPPCEQYF. CDR3 in DNA: TGTGCCAGCAGCAACGCATGGGACAGTCCCCGGAGTCCTCCTTGCGAGCAGTACTTC.

This sequence joins TRBV7-3 and TRBJ2-2, with 9 bases that match TRBD2. The germline CDR1 and CDR2 sequences are SGHTA and FQGTGA. The trim removed 1 base at V and 4 bases at J, leaving 7 bases unmatched. This CDR3 has 17 amino acids. CDR3 amino acids: CASSLNPSGIGTGELFF. Here the CDR3 DNA reads TGTGCCAGCAGCTTAAACCCTAGCGGGATAGGCACCGGGGAGCTGTTTTTT.

This clonotype was seen only a few times. V gene TRBV28 combines with J gene TRBJ1-3, with D maybe TRBD1 (6 bases). Trimming left V 7 bases short and J 3 bases short, with 16 bases between. The CDR3 is 15 amino acids. The germline CDR1 and CDR2 sequences are MDHEN and SYDVKM. The CDR3 DNA reads as TGTGCCAGCAAGCCAGGGGCCGTGGTTGGAAACACCATATATTTT. It translates to CASKPGAVVGNTIYF.

The gene calls are TRBV20-1 and TRBJ2-7, with D hard to call. Looked up from germline, CDR1 is DFQATT and CDR2 is SNEGSKA (reference sequence). The CDR3 covers 9 residues. The CDR3 nucleotides are TGCACCCCTGTTGGCGAGCAGTACTTC. It translates to CTPVGEQYF.

This clonotype was recorded once. The chain uses TRBV5-1 and TRBJ1-2; D is unclear. The CDR3 extends over 12 amino acids. Germline values: CDR1 SGHRS, CDR2 YFSETQ. Trimming stripped 4 bases from V and 6 bases from J, with 10 bases between. The CDR3 region is CASSRTLDGYTF. The CDR3 region has the DNA TGCGCCAGCAGCCGGACCCTGGATGGCTACACCTTC.

There are a few counts of this clonotype. V is TRBV7-9 and J is TRBJ1-1; D is perhaps TRBD1 (6 bases). The CDR3 has 14 amino acids. V gave up 1 base and J gave up 3 bases, with 9 bases separating them. CDR1 is SEHNR and CDR2 is FQNEAQ in the germline V gene (reference sequence). The CDR3 region has the DNA TGTGCCAGCAGCTTAGGGGGGCTCCACACTGAAGCTTTCTTT. Encoded protein: CASSLGGLHTEAFF.

The chain carries TRBV4-1 and TRBJ1-4; D is undetermined. Trimming left V 1 base short and J 2 bases short, with 8 bases between. This CDR3 contains 15 residues. Germline CDR1 and CDR2: MGHRA and YSYEKL. The CDR3, as DNA: TGCGCCAGCAGCCAAGTCAGCCCTACTAATGAAAAACTGTTTTTT. This encodes CASSQVSPTNEKLFF.

The rearrangement links TRBV2 to TRBJ2-4, with a tentative D call TRBD1 (6 bases). This CDR3 comprises 15 residues. The germline gives CDR1 SNHLY, CDR2 FYNNEI. V lost 6 bases to trimming and J lost 6 bases, with 18 bases between them. CDR3 in amino acids: CASSPETGLINIQYF. As DNA, the CDR3 is TGTGCCAGCAGCCCAGAAACAGGGTTGATAAACATTCAGTACTTC. The entire variable domain, with the rest obtained from reference TRBV2 and TRBJ2-4, is as follows: EPEVTQTPSHQVTQMGQEVILRCVPISNHLYFYWYRQILGQKVEFLVSFYNNEISEKSEIFDDQFSVERPDGSNFTLKIRSTKLEDSAMYFCASSPETGLINIQYFGAGTRLSVL.

V and J are TRBV29-1 and TRBJ2-3; TRBD2 matches 9 bases. J lost 7 bases, V lost 2 bases, and 10 bases had no gene match. The germline gives CDR1 SQVTM, CDR2 ANQGSEA. The CDR3 runs to 15 residues. The DNA for the CDR3 is TGCAGCGTTGAACCCCGTCTAGCGGGAACGAATACGCAGTATTTT. Its protein is CSVEPRLAGTNTQYF.

In its sample, this clonotype is medium-sized. The rearrangement joins TRBV2 to TRBJ2-1; a weak D match, TRBD1 (5 bases). Germline V gives CDR1 SNHLY, CDR2 FYNNEI. CDR3 length: 15 residues. Trimming cost V 2 bases and J 10 bases, with 18 bases left between them. Here the CDR3 DNA reads TGTGCCAGCAGTGAACTCCTAGGGGTAGTCGGGGAGCAGTTCTTC. It is translated as CASSELLGVVGEQFF.

The V call is TRBV7-9, the J call TRBJ2-4; D not certain. V was clipped by 5 bases and J by 5 bases, with 7 bases between them. The CDR3 length is 12 residues. Germline V gives CDR1 SEHNR, CDR2 FQNEAQ (reference sequence). CDR3 in DNA: TGTGCCAGCAGCCTGGGTCAAAACATTCAGTACTTC. It specifies CASSLGQNIQYF. The complete variable domain, with remaining parts taken from reference TRBV7-9 and TRBJ2-4, reads DTGVSQNPRHKITKRGQNVTFRCDPISEHNRLYWYRQTLGQGPEFLTYFQNEAQLEKSRLLSDRFSAERPKGSFSTLEIQRTEQGDSAMYLCASSLGQNIQYFGAGTRLSVL.

J is TRBJ2-7 and V is TRBV14; D is possibly TRBD1 (6 bases). V dropped 3 bases and J dropped 3 bases, with 15 bases sitting between them. The CDR3 totals 15 residues. Germline V gives CDR1 SGHDN, CDR2 FVKESK. Here the CDR3 DNA reads TGTGCCAGCAGCCAGCACAGGGTTCTATTCTACGAGCAGTACTTC. The encoded protein is CASSQHRVLFYEQYF.

V and J are TRBV6-1 and TRBJ2-5; 7 nucleotides align to TRBD2. The germline CDR1 and CDR2 sequences are MNHNS and SASEGT. The length of the CDR3 is 12 residues. Unmatched junction bases numbered 5, after V lost 7 bases and J lost 6 bases. CDR3 DNA sequence: TGTGCCAGCAAAGGGGAGGGGAAGACCCAGTACTTC. Encoded protein: CASKGEGKTQYF.